The entry below describes one TCR beta chain. The data are from a study of blood T cell repertoires in COVID-19. The wider study: Samples taken during acute and convalescent COVID-19 were collected in the United States, Italy and Spain. Sample material is recorded as cDNA or gDNA derived from T cells, B-cell-depleted T cells, or PBMCs.

In the source study's methods: From reference gene primer amplification, estimates of nucleated cell counts were derived. The assay was immunoSEQ multiplex PCR, and TCRdb's table has in-frame clones only and misses some. The V and J calls and clone size are taken from that table; D and trimming were inferred from the DNA. The sample holds around 200,000 clones, around 82% seen once. CDR1 is SGDLS and CDR2 is YYNGEE in the germline V gene. The CDR3 is made up of 16 amino acids. Unmatched junction bases numbered 5, after V lost 0 bases and J lost 2 bases. Sample: peripheral blood. This sequence joins TRBV9 and TRBJ2-3; 8 nucleotides align to TRBD1. This sequence originates from a man aged 45-65 years with active or convalescent COVID-19. CDR3: CASSVVGQGFTDTQYF. The DNA for the CDR3 is TGTGCCAGCAGCGTAGTAGGACAGGGTTTCACAGATACGCAGTATTTT.